This T cell receptor (beta chain) was sequenced in a study of blood T cells in healthy people across ages. Looking at the study overall: Per every two T cells, about one barcoded beta molecule was captured by template switching.

Each donor's blood draw was approximately 10 milliliters of peripheral blood. The authors ran a second PCR of about 7 to 12 cycles using a sample-barcoded 5' primer and a J-beta primer mix. The authors tagged each cDNA molecule using a template-switch adaptor with 12 random nucleotides. TCRdb reprocessed the 5' RACE reads via MiXCR and lists one record per CDR3 protein. This sample yields fewer than 1,000,000 distinct CDR3 sequences, of which 40% to 50% are seen a single time; roughly 19% belongs to the top ten. This clonotype was detected many times. Sequencing used blood. The TCR was taken from a man aged 60 to 75 in good health.

The CDR3 reads CASSELSQPPYEQYF. Here the CDR3 DNA reads TGTGCCAGCAGTGAATTGTCACAGCCTCCGTACGAGCAGTACTTC. This chain connects TRBV25-1 to TRBJ2-7; no reliable D call. Germline V gene sequence: CDR1 MGHDK, CDR2 SYGVNS. The germline V and J ends were trimmed by 1 base and 4 bases, with 14 bases remaining between them. The length of the CDR3 is 15 residues.